These T cell receptor beta chains were read from a single sample in a study of blood T cells in healthy people across ages. Each CDR3 protein is one row after TCRdb ran MiXCR on the 5' RACE reads. Altogether some 1.4 million distinct CDR3 sequences are present, about 43% being singletons, with the ten largest covering approximately 7.9%. Source material: blood. Receptors were obtained from a woman younger than 35 in good health. Both conserved end residues are part of each CDR3. The D gene is left open where the match is weak. Size is omitted from some rows. Given values are once, few, many or a class for expanded clones.

TRBV10-3,.,TRBD2,TRBJ2-7,TGTGCCATCAGTGTGGGAGGGAGCGAGCAGTACTTC,CAISVGGSEQYF
TRBV27,few,.,TRBJ2-1,TGTGCCAGCAGCCGCAAGAAGGGGAACAATGAGCAGTTCTTC,CASSRKKGNNEQFF
TRBV12-3/TRBV12-4,.,TRBD1,TRBJ2-2,TGTGCCAGCACACAGGGGGCCGGCGGGGAGCTGTTTTTT,CASTQGAGGELFF
TRBV12-3/TRBV12-4,.,TRBD2,TRBJ2-7,TGTGCCAGCAGTTTAGTAGCGGGAGTACGTGAGCAGTACTTC,CASSLVAGVREQYF
TRBV3-1,.,.,TRBJ2-1,TGTGCCAGCAGCCAAGGGTTGGGCGGGAGTGGGGGCAATGGGCAGTTCTTC,CASSQGLGGSGGNGQFF
TRBV7-2,.,TRBD2,TRBJ2-1,TGTGCCAGCAGCTTAGGGACTAGGATTGAGCAGTTCTTC,CASSLGTRIEQFF
TRBV30,.,.,TRBJ1-6,TGTGCCTGGATGGGGAATTCACCCCTCCACTTT,CAWMGNSPLHF
TRBV6-7,.,.,TRBJ1-1,TGTGCCAGCAGTTACTCACTCGTTTGGGTCGGGGACACTGAAGCTTTCTTT,CASSYSLVWVGDTEAFF
TRBV27,.,.,TRBJ1-1,TGTGCCAGCAGTAACACAGGGACTGAAGCTTTCTTT,CASSNTGTEAFF
TRBV28,.,.,TRBJ2-5,TGTGCCAGCGGCGATACAGGGAGGGAGACCCAGTACTTC,CASGDTGRETQYF
TRBV10-3,.,TRBD2,TRBJ2-7,TGTGCCATCAGTGAGCGGACTAGCGGGAGCTCCTACAATGAGCAGTACTTC,CAISERTSGSSYNEQYF
TRBV6-6,once,.,TRBJ2-1,TGTGCCAGCAGTCGGGACTTAGGGGAGACCCAGTTCTTC,CASSRDLGETQFF
TRBV28,.,TRBD2,TRBJ2-1,TGTGCCAGCAGTTTGGCCTCTAGCGGGGGGGCTAGGGGTGAGCAGTTCTTC,CASSLASSGGARGEQFF
TRBV20-1,.,TRBD2,TRBJ2-5,TGCAGTGCAGCGGGACTTCTTGGAGGGGAGCAGTACTTC,CSAAGLLGGEQYF
TRBV7-9,many,.,TRBJ2-1,TGTGCCAGCAGCTTAGACGCAAGCTCCTACAATGAGCAGTTCTTC,CASSLDASSYNEQFF
TRBV25-1,once,TRBD1,TRBJ2-1,TGTGCCAGCAGTGAAGGCAGGGGGTTCTACAATGAGCAGTTCTTC,CASSEGRGFYNEQFF
TRBV7-9,.,TRBD1,TRBJ2-7,TGTGCCAGCACCATGGACAGGGGGCTCTACGAGCAGTACTTC,CASTMDRGLYEQYF
TRBV25-1,few,.,TRBJ1-1,TGTGCCAGCGGGGGGGGGCAGGGATCCGCTTTCTTT,CASGGGQGSAFF
TRBV9,.,.,TRBJ1-6,TGTGCCAGCAGCTCATCCGGGACAAATTCACCCCTCCACTTT,CASSSSGTNSPLHF
TRBV12-3/TRBV12-4,few,TRBD2,TRBJ2-5,TGTGCCAGCAGGCTGACTAGCGGGAGGGCCCTGACAGAGACCCAGTACTTC,CASRLTSGRALTETQYF
TRBV12-5,.,.,TRBJ1-6,TGTGCTAGTGGTTTGGCGCGAGTTCAAGCGGGGAATTCACCCCTCCACTTT,CASGLARVQAGNSPLHF
TRBV6-1,few,TRBD1,TRBJ2-3,TGTGCCAGCAGGGAAGACCCGACAGGGAAGGCAGATACGCAGTATTTT,CASREDPTGKADTQYF
TRBV21-1,.,.,TRBJ2-1,TGTGCCAGCAGCAAAGTCTGCAGCGGGAGCTGTCCCTACAATGAGCAGTTCTTC,CASSKVCSGSCPYNEQFF
TRBV6-5,.,TRBD2,TRBJ2-3,TGTGCCAGCAGTGTTAGCGGGGGGGGCACAGATACGCAGTATTTT,CASSVSGGGTDTQYF
TRBV11-2,.,.,TRBJ2-7,TGTGCCAGCAGCTTAGACCTCCAGAAAACCTACGAGCAGTACTTC,CASSLDLQKTYEQYF
TRBV20-1,few,.,TRBJ2-3,TGCAGCGCGTTCAGAGATACGCAGTATTTT,CSAFRDTQYF
TRBV25-1,few,.,TRBJ1-4,TGTGCCAGCATGGGGAAGGGGGGCGGTGAAAAACTGTTTTTT,CASMGKGGGEKLFF
TRBV20-1,.,.,TRBJ1-5,TGCAGTGCTAGCCGGCAGGGAGATAGCAATCAGCCCCAGCATTTT,CSASRQGDSNQPQHF
TRBV10-2,few,.,TRBJ1-5,TGCGCCAGCAGACAGGCGGTCACTCAGCCCCAGCATTTT,CASRQAVTQPQHF
TRBV9,.,.,TRBJ2-7,TGTGCCAGCAGCGTAGACAGACTACCTTCCTACGAGCAGTACTTC,CASSVDRLPSYEQYF
TRBV9,.,.,TRBJ2-7,TGTTCCAGCAGCGTAGGTCCGGGAACCTCCTACAATGAGCAGTACTTC,CSSSVGPGTSYNEQYF
TRBV7-9,few,.,TRBJ2-5,TGTGCCAGCAGCTTAGGTGGGCAGATAGAGACCCAGTACTTC,CASSLGGQIETQYF
TRBV15,.,.,TRBJ1-1,TGTGCCACCAGCAGGGAAGGGGGTCACACTGAAGCTTTCTTT,CATSREGGHTEAFF
TRBV6-5,.,TRBD1,TRBJ1-1,TGTGCCAGCAGTTACTCGAAACTCGGACAGGGGCTGGGCACTGAAGCTTTCTTT,CASSYSKLGQGLGTEAFF
TRBV2,.,TRBD1,TRBJ1-5,TGTGCCAGCACCCGGGACAGTTTGGGCAATCAGCCCCAGCATTTT,CASTRDSLGNQPQHF
TRBV10-3,.,TRBD1,TRBJ1-1,TGTGCCATCAGTAGGACAGGGGGAATGAACACTGAAGCTTTCTTT,CAISRTGGMNTEAFF
TRBV28,few,.,TRBJ2-5,TGTGCCAGCAGTTTGGTGAGGGGTAGGACCCAGTACTTC,CASSLVRGRTQYF
TRBV12-5,.,.,TRBJ2-1,TGTGCTAGTGGTTCCCGACCCCTAATCTACGAGCAGTTCTTC,CASGSRPLIYEQFF
TRBV9,.,.,TRBJ2-6,TGTGCCAGCAGCGTAGCCGGGTGGGGGGCCAACGTCCTGACTTTC,CASSVAGWGANVLTF
TRBV7-9,many,.,TRBJ1-4,TGTGCCAGCAGCTTAGAGGGTGAAAAACTGTTTTTT,CASSLEGEKLFF
TRBV6-2/TRBV6-3,.,TRBD2,TRBJ2-3,TGTGCCAGCAGCCCAAAAGTCCTAGCGGGGGCCCGTCTGGATACGCAGTATTTT,CASSPKVLAGARLDTQYF
TRBV6-1,once,TRBD2,TRBJ2-1,TGTGCCAGCATTTCGGCTAGCGGGGCCGCGACCCAGTTCTTC,CASISASGAATQFF
TRBV29-1,few,TRBD2,TRBJ2-7,TGCAGCGTCCGTGCGGGACTAATTTACGAGCAGTACTTC,CSVRAGLIYEQYF